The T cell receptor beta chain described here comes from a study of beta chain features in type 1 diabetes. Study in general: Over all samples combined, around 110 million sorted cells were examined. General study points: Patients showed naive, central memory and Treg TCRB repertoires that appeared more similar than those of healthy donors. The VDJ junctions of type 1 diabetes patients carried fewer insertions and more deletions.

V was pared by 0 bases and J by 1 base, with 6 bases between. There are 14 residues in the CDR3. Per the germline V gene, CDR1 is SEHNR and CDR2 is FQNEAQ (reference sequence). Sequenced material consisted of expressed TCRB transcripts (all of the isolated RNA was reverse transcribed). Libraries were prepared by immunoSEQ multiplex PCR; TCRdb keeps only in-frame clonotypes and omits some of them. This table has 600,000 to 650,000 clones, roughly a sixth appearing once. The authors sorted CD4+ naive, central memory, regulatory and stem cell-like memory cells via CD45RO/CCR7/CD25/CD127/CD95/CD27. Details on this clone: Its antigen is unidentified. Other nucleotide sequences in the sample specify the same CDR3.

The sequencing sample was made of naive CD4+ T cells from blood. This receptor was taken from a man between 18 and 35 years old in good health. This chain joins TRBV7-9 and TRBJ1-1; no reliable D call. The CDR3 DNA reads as TGTGCCAGCAGCTTAGCAGGATCGAACACTGAAGCTTTCTTT. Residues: CASSLAGSNTEAFF.